This TCR beta chain originates from a study of blood T cell repertoires in COVID-19. Study context: There were acute and convalescent COVID-19 samples, and they came from the United States, Italy and Spain. In each case, the material was cDNA or gDNA derived from T cells, B-cell-depleted T cells, or PBMCs.

In the original analysis: Counts of nucleated cells, estimated from reference gene primer amplification, were obtained. Profiling relied on immunoSEQ multiplex PCR, and the TCRdb table lists in-frame clones only, not all of them. V and J calls and clone size are as listed in that table; D and trimming were resolved from the DNA. The sample yields about 120,000 clones, around four fifths seen once. Sequences were obtained from peripheral blood. This clonotype originated in a man aged 30-40 years with acute or convalescent COVID-19.

The CDR3 region has the DNA TGTGCCAGCAGCTCCAGGACTAACTATGGCTACACCTTC. Translating gives CASSSRTNYGYTF. This chain uses TRBV7-2 with TRBJ1-2, with D unclear. Germline assignment: CDR1 SGHTA and CDR2 FQGNSA. V was shortened by 4 bases and J by 0 bases, with 6 bases between the two germline ends. The CDR3 has 13 amino acids.